What follows are 10 T cell receptor beta chains derived from one specimen sequenced in a study of CD8+CD57+ T cells in acquired aplastic anemia. Genomic DNA provided the template from which TCR beta VDJ and CDR3 profiles were obtained. MiXCR was run by TCRdb on the reads, yielding one entry per CDR3 protein. The table includes approximately 470,000 distinct CDR3 sequences, around a third detected once. Sequenced patients had shown CD8+CD57+ cell expansion by flow cytometry. Sequencing was carried out using sorted CD4+, CD8+, or CD8+CD57+ T cells (not recorded which) from PBMCs. These receptors all come from a human donor with aplastic anemia.

The CDR3 reads CASSLRQTNSPLHF. As DNA, the CDR3 is TGTGCCAGCAGTTTAAGGCAGACTAATTCACCCCTCCACTTT. The rearrangement joins TRBV2 to TRBJ1-6; no firm D call. The germline gives CDR1 SNHLY, CDR2 FYNNEI. The CDR3 extends over 14 amino acids. V was clipped by 5 bases and J by 6 bases, with 11 bases between them.

Remarks on this clonotype: This could be a read error, since a much larger clone is one nucleotide away. The chain employs TRBV2 and TRBJ1-6; D call uncertain. The CDR3 totals 14 residues. V was clipped by 5 bases and J by 8 bases, with 13 bases between them. Germline CDR1 is SNHLY and CDR2 is FYNNEI. The CDR3 DNA follows: TGTGCCAGCAGTTTTGGGGAGGCGGATTCACCCCTCCACTTT. Its translation: CASSFGEADSPLHF.

This clonotype was detected ten times or more. The chain is built from TRBV20-1 and TRBJ2-5; no clear D gene. V shed 8 bases and J shed 11 bases, with 9 bases lying between them. Germline V gene sequence: CDR1 DFQATT, CDR2 SNEGSKA (reference sequence). The CDR3 covers 8 residues. This CDR3 reads CSPAFQYF. The CDR3 DNA sequence: TGCAGTCCCGCCTTTCAGTACTTC.

This clonotype was counted once. J is TRBJ2-3 and V is TRBV9; possibly TRBD1 or TRBD2 for D (5 bases each). The germline V and J ends were trimmed by 4 bases and 3 bases, with 18 bases remaining between them. The CDR3 spans 16 residues. In germline, CDR1 is SGDLS, CDR2 YYNGEE. The CDR3 DNA is TGTGCCAGCAGCCCAGAAGTGGGGGTTTGGACAGATACGCAGTATTTT. Translated, it gives CASSPEVGVWTDTQYF.

V is TRBV2 and J is TRBJ1-1, with 8 bases lining up with TRBD1. The CDR3 covers 15 residues. V lost 1 base to trimming and J lost 4 bases; unmatched junction nucleotides: 5. The germline V gene has CDR1 SNHLY and CDR2 FYNNEI. The CDR3 nucleotides read TGTGCCAGCAGTGAAGGACAGGGGCGGGCCACTGAAGCTTTCTTT. Encoded protein: CASSEGQGRATEAFF.

The chain couples TRBV7-8 to TRBJ2-1; 10 bases line up with TRBD2. Trimming took 5 bases from V and 9 from J; bases not matched to a gene: 4. Looked up from germline, CDR1 is SGHVS and CDR2 is FQNEAQ. The CDR3 extends over 13 amino acids. The CDR3 DNA follows: TGTGCCAGCAGCCATGGACTAGCGGCTGAGCAGTTCTTC. Translated: CASSHGLAAEQFF.

This clonotype was observed a handful of times. V gene TRBV11-2 combines with J gene TRBJ2-1; TRBD1 aligns across 8 bases. Looked up from germline, CDR1 is SGHAT and CDR2 is FQNNGV. This CDR3 contains 15 residues. The junction had 10 bases not matched to a gene; V was cut back by 6 bases and J by 6 bases. CDR3 nucleotide sequence: TGTGCCAGCAGTCCACAAGGACAGGGAACCAATGAGCAGTTCTTC. This translates into CASSPQGQGTNEQFF.

On this clonotype itself: This sequence may be a read error, since a much larger clone differs from it by one base. The chain is built from TRBV10-3 and TRBJ2-6; D is ambiguous. Germline loops: CDR1 ENHRY, CDR2 SYGVKD. The CDR3 runs to 17 residues. V was cut by 3 bases and J by 0 bases, with 12 bases left in between. CDR3 region: CAISDRAGPSGANVLTF. CDR3 nucleotides: TGTGCCATCAGTGATAGGGCCGGACCCTCTGGGGCCAACGTCCTGACTTTC.

About this clonotype: This clone may be a read error of a much larger clone one base away. The chain is built from TRBV29-1 and TRBJ1-4; D remains ambiguous. The CDR3 runs to 12 residues. Germline values: CDR1 SQVTM, CDR2 ANQGSEA. This CDR3 reads CSATRTNEKLSF. DNA of the CDR3: TGCAGCGCAACCAGAACTAATGAAAAACTGTCTTTT.

The J gene is TRBJ1-3, the V gene TRBV7-8; TRBD1 aligns across 7 bases. The J segment lost 0 bases and the V segment lost 5 bases, leaving 10 bases of the junction unmatched. CDR1 is SGHVS, CDR2 FQNEAQ, per germline. The length of the CDR3 is 17 residues. The DNA of the CDR3 is TGTGCCAGCAGCCAGGTGGTCGGGACAGCCTCTGGAAACACCATATATTTT. Its protein is CASSQVVGTASGNTIYF.